These 10 T cell receptor beta chains came from one sample sequenced in a study of T cells in tuberculosis. Time point here: new active TB diagnosis, blood taken before or within 7 days of starting treatment. Method: immunoSEQ multiplex PCR; TCRdb's copy keeps in-frame clones and lacks some. The data show tens of thousands of clones, with around 93% seen just once and approximately 2.4% held by the top ten. Specimen: PBMCs, collected at tuberculosis diagnosis. The receptors stem from an adult with tuberculosis.

The V and J genes are TRBV6-6 and TRBJ1-4; D not certain. This CDR3 region has 16 residues. The germline gives CDR1 MNHNY, CDR2 SVGAGI (reference sequence). The germline V and J ends were trimmed by 3 bases and 7 bases, with 18 bases remaining between them. This chain's CDR3 is CASSYALGRAAEKLFF. The CDR3 nucleotides read TGTGCCAGCAGTTATGCCCTTGGGCGGGCGGCTGAAAAACTGTTTTTT.

V gene TRBV6-1 combines with J gene TRBJ2-6, with 8 bases fitting TRBD1. V dropped 6 bases and J dropped 0; count of bases not matched to a gene: 1. This CDR3 has 15 amino acids. Germline-derived CDR1 and CDR2 are MNHNS and SASEGT. DNA of the CDR3: TGTGCCAGCAGAACAGGGGGCTCTGGGGCCAACGTCCTGACTTTC. Protein sequence: CASRTGGSGANVLTF.

The chain employs TRBV2 and TRBJ1-5; D ambiguous. The CDR3 loop spans 13 amino acids. V lost 6 bases to trimming and J lost 9 bases, with 15 bases between them. Germline V lookup: CDR1 SNHLY, CDR2 FYNNEI. The CDR3 sequence: CASREDRSWPQHF. CDR3 nucleotides: TGTGCCAGCAGGGAGGACCGATCTTGGCCCCAGCATTTT.

The count of this clone is one. This chain connects TRBV4-1 to TRBJ2-7; 7 positions agree with TRBD2. CDR3 size: 16 residues. Unmatched junction bases numbered 10, after V lost 1 base and J lost 4 bases. The germline gives CDR1 MGHRA, CDR2 YSYEKL. The CDR3 coding sequence is TGCGCCAGCAGCCAAGGACGGGGAGGGTCGGGATACGAGCAGTACTTC. This sequence encodes CASSQGRGGSGYEQYF.

The chain combines TRBV7-3 with TRBJ2-3, with D possibly matching TRBD2 (7 bases). Germline V gene lookup returns CDR1 SGHTA and CDR2 FQGTGA. This CDR3 has 18 residues. Trimming stripped 5 bases from V and 0 bases from J, with 21 bases between. The CDR3 DNA follows: TGTGCCAGCAGCCCTAGGGGGAGGGGACTTTCTAGCACAGATACGCAGTATTTT. Its protein is CASSPRGRGLSSTDTQYF.

The V and J genes are TRBV30 and TRBJ2-7, with D possibly being TRBD2 (5 bases). V shed 0 bases and J shed 6 bases, with 9 bases lying between them. This CDR3 spans 12 amino acids. Germline assignment: CDR1 GTSNPN and CDR2 SVGIG (reference sequence). CDR3 coding DNA: TGTGCCTGGAGTGTAGTGGGAGCCGAGCAGTACTTC. It translates to CAWSVVGAEQYF.

This chain uses TRBV4-3 with TRBJ2-3; 11 bases fit TRBD2. Germline V CDR1 and CDR2: LGHNA, YSLEER. This CDR3 region has 19 residues. V trimming: 4 bases; J trimming: 0 bases; junction bases outside the gene matches: 12. This CDR3 reads CASSREGLAGGGSTDTQYF. The DNA of the CDR3 is TGCGCCAGCAGCCGCGAGGGTCTAGCGGGGGGCGGTAGCACAGATACGCAGTATTTT.

The chain carries TRBV28 and TRBJ1-2; 9 positions match TRBD1. Trimming took 3 bases from V and 4 from J; bases not matched to a gene: 6. The CDR3 totals 15 residues. CDR1 is MDHEN and CDR2 is SYDVKM in the germline V gene. DNA of the CDR3: TGTGCCAGCAGTTTTGGGACAGGGTTTGGCTATGGCTACACCTTC. It specifies CASSFGTGFGYGYTF.

This chain connects TRBV7-2 to TRBJ1-1; TRBD1 might be the D (5 bases). Per germline, CDR1 SGHTA and CDR2 FQGNSA. The CDR3 length is 15 residues. V lost 1 base and J 1 base, leaving 10 bases between the germline ends. CDR3 DNA sequence: TGTGCCAGCAGCTTAGAGGGGCAGGGGAACACTGAAGCTTTCTTT. It yields the protein CASSLEGQGNTEAFF.

The CDR3 bases are TGTGCCAGCAGCTTTCGGACAGGGGGCTTACCCCTCCACTTT. It is translated as CASSFRTGGLPLHF. V usage is TRBV11-2 and J usage is TRBJ1-6; 11 bases are a match to TRBD1. Germline V lookup: CDR1 SGHAT, CDR2 FQNNGV. The CDR3 runs to 14 residues. J lost 12 bases, V lost 3 bases, and 4 bases had no gene match.